This T cell receptor beta chain was identified during a study of blood T cell repertoires in COVID-19. Study-level background: Sample material is recorded as cDNA or gDNA derived from T cells, B-cell-depleted T cells, or PBMCs.

This table comes from immunoSEQ multiplex PCR, and its TCRdb copy is limited to in-frame clones, with some not included. Of tens of thousands of clones detected, 75% to 80% appear once; the ten largest clones hold under 9.5%. Trimming at V came to 0 bases and at J to 1 base, leaving 9 bases not matched to a gene. This CDR3 contains 17 residues. Germline-derived CDR1 and CDR2 are MGHRA and YSYEKL. The receptor's source is a man aged 65 to 85 with active or convalescent COVID-19. The rearrangement uses TRBV4-1 and TRBJ2-7; 7 bases fit TRBD2. Material for sequencing was peripheral blood. The CDR3 protein is CASSQDSRGLTSYEQYF. The DNA for the CDR3 is TGCGCCAGCAGCCAAGATTCGCGGGGGTTAACATCCTACGAGCAGTACTTC.